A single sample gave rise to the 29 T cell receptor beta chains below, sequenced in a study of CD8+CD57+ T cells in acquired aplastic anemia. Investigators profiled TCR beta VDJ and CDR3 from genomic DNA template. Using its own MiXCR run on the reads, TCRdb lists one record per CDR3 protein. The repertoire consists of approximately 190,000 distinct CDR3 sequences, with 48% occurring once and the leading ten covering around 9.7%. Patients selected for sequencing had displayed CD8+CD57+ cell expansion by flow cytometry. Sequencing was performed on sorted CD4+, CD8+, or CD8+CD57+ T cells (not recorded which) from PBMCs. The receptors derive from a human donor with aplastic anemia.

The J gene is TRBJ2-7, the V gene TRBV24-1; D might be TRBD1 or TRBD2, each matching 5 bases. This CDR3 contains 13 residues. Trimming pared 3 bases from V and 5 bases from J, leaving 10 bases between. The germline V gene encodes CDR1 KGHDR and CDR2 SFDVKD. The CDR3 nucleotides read TGTGCCACCAGTGATCCGAGGGGCCACGAGCAGTACTTC. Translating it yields CATSDPRGHEQYF.

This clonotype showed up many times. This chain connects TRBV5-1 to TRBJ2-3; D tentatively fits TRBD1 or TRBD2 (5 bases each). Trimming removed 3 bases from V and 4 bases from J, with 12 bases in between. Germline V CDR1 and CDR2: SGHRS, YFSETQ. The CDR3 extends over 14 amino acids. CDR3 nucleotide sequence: TGCGCCAGCAGCTGGGGGATGAGCGCAGATACGCAGTATTTT. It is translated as CASSWGMSADTQYF.

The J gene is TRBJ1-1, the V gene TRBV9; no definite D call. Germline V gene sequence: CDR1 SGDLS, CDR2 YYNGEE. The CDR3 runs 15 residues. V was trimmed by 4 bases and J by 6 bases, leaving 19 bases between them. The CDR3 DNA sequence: TGTGCCAGCAGCCCGGGCCTCGCAACACTGGCTGAAGCTTTCTTT. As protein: CASSPGLATLAEAFF.

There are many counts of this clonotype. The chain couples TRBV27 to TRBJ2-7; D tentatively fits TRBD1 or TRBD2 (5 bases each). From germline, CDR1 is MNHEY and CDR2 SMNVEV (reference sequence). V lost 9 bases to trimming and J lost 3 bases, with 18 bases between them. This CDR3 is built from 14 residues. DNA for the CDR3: TGTGCCAGTTTTCCCCGGGGCAAAGGCTACGAGCAGTACTTC. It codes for CASFPRGKGYEQYF.

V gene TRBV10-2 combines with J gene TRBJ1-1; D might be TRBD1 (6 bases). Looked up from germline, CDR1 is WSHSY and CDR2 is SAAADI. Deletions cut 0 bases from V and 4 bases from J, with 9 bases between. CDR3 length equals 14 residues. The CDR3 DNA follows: TGCGCCAGCAGTGAGTCAGGGGGGAGCACTGAAGCTTTCTTT. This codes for CASSESGGSTEAFF.

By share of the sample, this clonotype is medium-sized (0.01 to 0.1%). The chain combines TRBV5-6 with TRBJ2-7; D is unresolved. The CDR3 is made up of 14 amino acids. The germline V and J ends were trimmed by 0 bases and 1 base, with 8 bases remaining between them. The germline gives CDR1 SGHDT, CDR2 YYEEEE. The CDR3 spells CASSLDPGSYEQYF. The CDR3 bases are TGTGCCAGCAGCTTGGACCCCGGGTCCTACGAGCAGTACTTC.

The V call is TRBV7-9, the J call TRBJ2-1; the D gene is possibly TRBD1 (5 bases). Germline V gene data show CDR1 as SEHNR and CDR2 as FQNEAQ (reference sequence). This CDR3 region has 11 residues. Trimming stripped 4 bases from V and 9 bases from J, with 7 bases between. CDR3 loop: CASSWGTEQFF. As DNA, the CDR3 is TGTGCCAGCAGCTGGGGCACTGAGCAGTTCTTC.

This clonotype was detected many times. CDR3 nucleotides: TGTGCCATCAGTGAAGAGGGCCCAGGAACCGGGGAGCTGTTTTTT. It yields the protein CAISEEGPGTGELFF. The rearrangement links TRBV10-3 to TRBJ2-2; possible D gene TRBD2, 5 bases. This CDR3 spans 15 amino acids. V was pared by 3 bases and J by 5 bases, with 13 bases between. Germline V gene data show CDR1 as ENHRY and CDR2 as SYGVKD.

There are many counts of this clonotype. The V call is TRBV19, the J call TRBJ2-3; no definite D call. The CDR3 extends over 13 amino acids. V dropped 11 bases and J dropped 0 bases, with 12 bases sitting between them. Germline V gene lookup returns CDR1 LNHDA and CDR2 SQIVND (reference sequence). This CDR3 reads CARPYSSTDTQYF. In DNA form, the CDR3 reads TGTGCCCGGCCATACAGTAGCACAGATACGCAGTATTTT.

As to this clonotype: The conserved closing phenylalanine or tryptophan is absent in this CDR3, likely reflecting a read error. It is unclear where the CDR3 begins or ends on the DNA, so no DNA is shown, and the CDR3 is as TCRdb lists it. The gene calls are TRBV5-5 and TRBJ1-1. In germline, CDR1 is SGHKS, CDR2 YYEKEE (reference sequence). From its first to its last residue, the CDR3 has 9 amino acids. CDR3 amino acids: CASSLESFS.

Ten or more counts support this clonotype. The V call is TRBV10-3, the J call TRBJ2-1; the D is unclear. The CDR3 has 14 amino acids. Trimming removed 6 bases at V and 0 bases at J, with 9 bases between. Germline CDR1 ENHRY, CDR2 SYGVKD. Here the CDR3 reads CAIRNRGSYNEQFF. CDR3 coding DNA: TGTGCCATCAGGAATCGTGGCTCCTACAATGAGCAGTTCTTC.

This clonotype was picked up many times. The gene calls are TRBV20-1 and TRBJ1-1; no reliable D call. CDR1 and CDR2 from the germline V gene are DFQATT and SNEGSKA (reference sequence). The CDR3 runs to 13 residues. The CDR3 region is CRGSGSLNTEAFF. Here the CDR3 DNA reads TGCAGGGGATCCGGCAGCCTGAACACTGAAGCTTTCTTT.

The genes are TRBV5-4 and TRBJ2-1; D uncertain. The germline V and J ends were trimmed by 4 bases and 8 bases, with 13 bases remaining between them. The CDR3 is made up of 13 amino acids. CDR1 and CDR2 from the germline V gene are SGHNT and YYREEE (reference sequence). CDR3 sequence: CASSQIGGDEQFF. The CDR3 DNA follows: TGTGCCAGCAGCCAGATCGGTGGGGATGAGCAGTTCTTC.

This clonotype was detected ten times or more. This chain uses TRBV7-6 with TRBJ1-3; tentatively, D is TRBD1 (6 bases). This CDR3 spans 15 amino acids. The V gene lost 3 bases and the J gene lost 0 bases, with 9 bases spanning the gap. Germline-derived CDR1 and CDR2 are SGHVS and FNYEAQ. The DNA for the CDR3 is TGTGCCAGCAGCTTGCAGGGGATCTCTGGAAACACCATATATTTT. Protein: CASSLQGISGNTIYF.

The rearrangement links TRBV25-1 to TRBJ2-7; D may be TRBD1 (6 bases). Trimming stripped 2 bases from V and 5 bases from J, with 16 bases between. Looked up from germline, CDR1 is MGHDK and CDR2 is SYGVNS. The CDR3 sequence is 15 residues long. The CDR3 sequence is CASSEGSMAGDEQYF. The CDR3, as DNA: TGTGCCAGCAGTGAAGGGTCTATGGCAGGGGACGAGCAGTACTTC.

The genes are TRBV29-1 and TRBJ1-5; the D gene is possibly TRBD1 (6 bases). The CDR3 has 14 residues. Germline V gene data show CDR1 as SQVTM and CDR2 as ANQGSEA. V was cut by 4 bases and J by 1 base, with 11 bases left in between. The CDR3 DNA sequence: TGCAGCGTTGTAACAGGGTCCAGCAATCAGCCCCAGCATTTT. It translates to CSVVTGSSNQPQHF.

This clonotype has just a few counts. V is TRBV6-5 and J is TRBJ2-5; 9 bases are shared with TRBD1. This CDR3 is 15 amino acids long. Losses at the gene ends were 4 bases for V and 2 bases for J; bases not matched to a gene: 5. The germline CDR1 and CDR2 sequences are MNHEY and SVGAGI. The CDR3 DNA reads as TGTGCCAGCAGTTTAACCGGGACAGGGCAAGAGACCCAGTACTTC. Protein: CASSLTGTGQETQYF.

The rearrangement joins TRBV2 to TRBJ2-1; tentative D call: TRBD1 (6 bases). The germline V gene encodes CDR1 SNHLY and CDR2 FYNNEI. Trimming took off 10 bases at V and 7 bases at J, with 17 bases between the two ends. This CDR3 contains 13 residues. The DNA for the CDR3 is TGTGCCACCACAGCAGGGACATCAAATGAGCAGTTCTTC. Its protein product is CATTAGTSNEQFF.

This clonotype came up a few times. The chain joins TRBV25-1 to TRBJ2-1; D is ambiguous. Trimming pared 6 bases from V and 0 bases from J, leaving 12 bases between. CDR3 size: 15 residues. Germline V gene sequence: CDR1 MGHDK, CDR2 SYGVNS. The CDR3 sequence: CASRHAASSYNEQFF. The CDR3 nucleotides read TGTGCCAGCAGACACGCAGCGAGCTCCTACAATGAGCAGTTCTTC.

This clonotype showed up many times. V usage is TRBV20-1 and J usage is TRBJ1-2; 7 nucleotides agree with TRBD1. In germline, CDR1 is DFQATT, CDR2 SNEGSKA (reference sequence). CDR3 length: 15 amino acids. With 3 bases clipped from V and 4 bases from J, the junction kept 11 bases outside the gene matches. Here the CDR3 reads CSASAPQGLVYGYTF. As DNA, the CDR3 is TGCAGTGCTAGTGCGCCACAGGGGTTGGTCTATGGCTACACCTTC.

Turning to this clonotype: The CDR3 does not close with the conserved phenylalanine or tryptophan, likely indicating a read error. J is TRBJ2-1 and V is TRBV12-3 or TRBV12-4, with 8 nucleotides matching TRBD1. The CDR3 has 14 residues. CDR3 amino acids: CASSGQGGYDEQFL. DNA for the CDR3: TGTGCCAGCAGTGGACAGGGTGGCTACGATGAGCAGTTCCTC.

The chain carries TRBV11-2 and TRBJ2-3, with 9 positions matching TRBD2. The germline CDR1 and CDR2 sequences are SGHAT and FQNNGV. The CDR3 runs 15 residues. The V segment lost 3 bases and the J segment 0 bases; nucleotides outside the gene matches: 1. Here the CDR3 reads CASSFSGGSTDTQYF. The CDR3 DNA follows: TGTGCCAGCAGCTTTAGCGGGGGAAGCACAGATACGCAGTATTTT.

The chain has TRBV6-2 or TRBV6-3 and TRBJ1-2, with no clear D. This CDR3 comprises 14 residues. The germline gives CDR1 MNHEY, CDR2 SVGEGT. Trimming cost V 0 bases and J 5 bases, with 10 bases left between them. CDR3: CASSYSSDWYGYTF. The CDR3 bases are TGTGCCAGCAGTTACTCATCTGATTGGTATGGCTACACCTTC.

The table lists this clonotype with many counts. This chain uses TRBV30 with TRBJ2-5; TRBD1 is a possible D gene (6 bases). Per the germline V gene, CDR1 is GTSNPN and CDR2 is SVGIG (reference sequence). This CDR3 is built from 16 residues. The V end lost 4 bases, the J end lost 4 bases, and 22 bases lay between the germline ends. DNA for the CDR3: TGTGCCTGGATGCAAGAGCACAGGGTCGACGGAGAGACCCAGTACTTC. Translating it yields CAWMQEHRVDGETQYF.

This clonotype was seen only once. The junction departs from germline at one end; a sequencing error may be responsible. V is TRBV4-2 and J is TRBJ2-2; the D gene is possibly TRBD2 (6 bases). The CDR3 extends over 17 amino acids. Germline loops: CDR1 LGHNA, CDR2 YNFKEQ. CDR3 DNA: TGTGCCAGCAGCCCCGATAGTCGGGCGGCGGGGACCGGGGAGCTGTCTTTT. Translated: CASSPDSRAAGTGELSF.

The CDR3 coding sequence is TGTGCCAGCAGTTTGACCGGGGGGACCGGGGAGCTGTTTTTT. Its protein is CASSLTGGTGELFF. The chain recombines TRBV28 with TRBJ2-2, with 7 bases fitting TRBD2. CDR1 is MDHEN, CDR2 SYDVKM, per germline. Trimming at V came to 3 bases and at J to 5 bases, leaving 3 bases not matched to a gene. The CDR3 is 14 residues long.

CDR3 sequence reads: CAKGGSIYEQYF. The CDR3 DNA reads as TGTGCCAAGGGCGGGAGTATCTACGAGCAGTACTTC. The chain carries TRBV7-9 and TRBJ2-7; 7 bases map to TRBD2. Germline CDR1 reads SEHNR; CDR2 reads FQNEAQ (reference sequence). The CDR3 has 12 residues. The V and J ends lost 10 bases and 3 bases, in that order; junction bases with no gene match: 6.

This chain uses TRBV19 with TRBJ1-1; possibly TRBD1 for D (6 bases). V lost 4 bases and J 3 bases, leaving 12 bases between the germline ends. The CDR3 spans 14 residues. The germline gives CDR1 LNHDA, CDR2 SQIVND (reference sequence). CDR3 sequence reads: CASSTPSGDTEAFF. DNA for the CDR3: TGTGCCAGTAGTACACCCTCAGGGGACACTGAAGCTTTCTTT.

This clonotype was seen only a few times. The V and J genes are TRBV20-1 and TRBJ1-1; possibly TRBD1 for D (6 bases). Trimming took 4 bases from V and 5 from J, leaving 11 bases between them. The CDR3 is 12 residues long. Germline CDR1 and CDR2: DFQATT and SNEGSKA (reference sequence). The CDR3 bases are TGCAGTGCTAACCCAAGGGGGACTGAAGCTTTCTTT. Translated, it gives CSANPRGTEAFF.